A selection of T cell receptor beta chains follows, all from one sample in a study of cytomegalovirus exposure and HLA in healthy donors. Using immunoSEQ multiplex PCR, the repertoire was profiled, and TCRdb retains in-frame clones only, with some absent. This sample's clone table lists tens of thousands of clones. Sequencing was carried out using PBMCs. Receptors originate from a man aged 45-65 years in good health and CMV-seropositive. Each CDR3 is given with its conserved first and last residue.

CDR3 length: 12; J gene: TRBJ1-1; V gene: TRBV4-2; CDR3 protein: CASSQERSQAFF
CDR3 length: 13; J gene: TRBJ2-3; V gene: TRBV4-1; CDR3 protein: CASSQTATDTQYF
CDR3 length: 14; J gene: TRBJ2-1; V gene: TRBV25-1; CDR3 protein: CASSVTGGSGEQFF
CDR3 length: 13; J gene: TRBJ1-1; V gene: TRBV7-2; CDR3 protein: CASSLGWGGEAFF
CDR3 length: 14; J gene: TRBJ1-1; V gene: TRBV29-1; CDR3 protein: CSVESYRENTEAFF
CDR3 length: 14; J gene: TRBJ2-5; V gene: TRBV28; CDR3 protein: CASSSGQRQETQYF
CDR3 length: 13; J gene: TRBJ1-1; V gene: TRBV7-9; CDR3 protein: CASKEEATTEAFF
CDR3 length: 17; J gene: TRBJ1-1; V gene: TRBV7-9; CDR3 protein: CASSLAPYLTTDYEAFF
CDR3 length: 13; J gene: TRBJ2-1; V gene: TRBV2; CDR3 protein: CASSPDYFDEQFF
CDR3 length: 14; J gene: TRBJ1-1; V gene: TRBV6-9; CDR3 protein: CASTLRDSGWLAFF
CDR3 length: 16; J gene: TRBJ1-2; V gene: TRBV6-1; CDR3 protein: CASSAQRERVFYGYTF
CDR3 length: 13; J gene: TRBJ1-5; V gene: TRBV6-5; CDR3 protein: CASSTTINQPQHF
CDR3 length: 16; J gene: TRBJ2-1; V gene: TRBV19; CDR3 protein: CASSKTSGGSDNEQFF
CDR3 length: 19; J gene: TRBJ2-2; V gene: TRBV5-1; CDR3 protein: CASSLARTGGTSGTGELFF
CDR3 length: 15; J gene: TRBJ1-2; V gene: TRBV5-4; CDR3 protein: CASSFDQGSAYGYTF
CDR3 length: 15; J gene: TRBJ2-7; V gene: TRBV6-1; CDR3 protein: CASPPRDSTPYEQYF
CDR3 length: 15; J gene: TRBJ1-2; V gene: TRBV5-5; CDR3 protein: CASRWMVQTNYGYTF
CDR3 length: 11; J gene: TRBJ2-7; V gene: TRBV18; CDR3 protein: CASSRGQGKYF
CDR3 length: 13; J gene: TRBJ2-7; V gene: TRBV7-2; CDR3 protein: CASSFTRGPEQYF
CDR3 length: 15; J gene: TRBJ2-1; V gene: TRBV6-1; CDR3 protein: CASSEYRGSYNEQFF
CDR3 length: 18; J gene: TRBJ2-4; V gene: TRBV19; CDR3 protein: CASSMGTGSSLAKNIQYF
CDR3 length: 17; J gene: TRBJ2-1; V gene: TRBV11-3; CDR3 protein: CASSLEGQWGAYNEQFF
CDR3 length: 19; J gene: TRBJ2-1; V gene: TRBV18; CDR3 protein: CASSRREYVSGRYLNEQFF
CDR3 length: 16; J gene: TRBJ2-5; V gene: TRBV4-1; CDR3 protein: CASSQGTGLAGETQYF
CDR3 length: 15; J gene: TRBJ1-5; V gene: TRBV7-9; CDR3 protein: CASSLDSSGNQPQHF
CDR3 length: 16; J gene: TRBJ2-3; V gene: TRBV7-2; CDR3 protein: CASSRLAGETTDTQYF
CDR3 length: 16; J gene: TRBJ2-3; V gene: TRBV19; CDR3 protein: CASKPPGTEITDTQYF
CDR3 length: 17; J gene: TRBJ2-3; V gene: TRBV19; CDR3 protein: CASSIDGAGRSTDTQYF
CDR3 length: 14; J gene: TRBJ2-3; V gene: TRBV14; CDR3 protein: CASSPSGVTDTQYF
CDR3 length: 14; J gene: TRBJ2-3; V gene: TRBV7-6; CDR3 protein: CASSLGRGTDTQYF
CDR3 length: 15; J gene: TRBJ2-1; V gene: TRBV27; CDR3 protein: CASSSSGSPYNEQFF
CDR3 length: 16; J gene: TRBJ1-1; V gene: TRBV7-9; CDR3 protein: CASSQGLRGPHTEAFF
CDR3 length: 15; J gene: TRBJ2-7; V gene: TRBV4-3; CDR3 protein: CASSPGLAGLSEQYF
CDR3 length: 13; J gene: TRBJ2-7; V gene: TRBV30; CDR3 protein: CAWRGTSGTEQYF
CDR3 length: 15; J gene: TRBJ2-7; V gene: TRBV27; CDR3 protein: CASSLSTGGRAEQYF
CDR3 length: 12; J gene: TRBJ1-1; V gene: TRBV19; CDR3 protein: CASSRGSTEAFF
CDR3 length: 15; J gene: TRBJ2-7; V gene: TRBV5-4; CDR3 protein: CASSPGQQPSYEQYF
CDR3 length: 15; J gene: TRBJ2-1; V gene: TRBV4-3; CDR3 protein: CASSQDWLESDEQFF
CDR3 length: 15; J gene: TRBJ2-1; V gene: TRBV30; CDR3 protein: CAWRTARYSYNEQFF
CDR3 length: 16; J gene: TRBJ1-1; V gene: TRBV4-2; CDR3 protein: CASSPSREGMNTEAFF
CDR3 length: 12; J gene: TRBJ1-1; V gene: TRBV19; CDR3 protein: CASGAMNTEAFF
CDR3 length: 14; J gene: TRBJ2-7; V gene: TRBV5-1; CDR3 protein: CASSLGGGGAEQYF